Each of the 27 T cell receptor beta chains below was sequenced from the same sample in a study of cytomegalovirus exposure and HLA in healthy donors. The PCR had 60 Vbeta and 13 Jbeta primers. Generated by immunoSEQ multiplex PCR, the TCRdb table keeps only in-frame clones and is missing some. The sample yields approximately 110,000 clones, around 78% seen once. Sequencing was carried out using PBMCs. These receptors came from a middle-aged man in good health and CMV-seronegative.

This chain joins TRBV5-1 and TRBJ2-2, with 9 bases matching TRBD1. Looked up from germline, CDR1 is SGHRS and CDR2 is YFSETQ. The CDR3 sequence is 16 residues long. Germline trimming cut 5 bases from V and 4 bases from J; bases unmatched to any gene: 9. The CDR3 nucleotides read TGCGCCAGCAGACTACCGGGACAGGGTTCCACCGGGGAGCTGTTTTTT. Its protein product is CASRLPGQGSTGELFF. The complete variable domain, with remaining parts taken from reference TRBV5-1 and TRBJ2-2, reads KAGVTQTPRYLIKTRGQQVTLSCSPISGHRSVSWYQQTPGQGLQFLFEYFSETQRNKGNFPGRFSGRQFSNSRSEMNVSTLELGDSALYLCASRLPGQGSTGELFFGEGSRLTVL.

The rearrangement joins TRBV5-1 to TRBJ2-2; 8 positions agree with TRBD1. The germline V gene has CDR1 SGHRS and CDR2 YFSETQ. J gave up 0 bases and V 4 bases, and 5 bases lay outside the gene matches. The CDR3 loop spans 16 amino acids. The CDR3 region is CASSGGQGTNTGELFF. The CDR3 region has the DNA TGCGCCAGCAGCGGCGGACAGGGAACGAACACCGGGGAGCTGTTTTTT.

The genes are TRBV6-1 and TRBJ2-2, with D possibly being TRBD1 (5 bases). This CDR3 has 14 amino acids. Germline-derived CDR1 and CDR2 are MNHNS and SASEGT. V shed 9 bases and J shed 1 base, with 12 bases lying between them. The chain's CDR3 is CASRWGGNTGELFF. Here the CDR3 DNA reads TGTGCCAGTAGGTGGGGCGGGAACACCGGGGAGCTGTTTTTT.

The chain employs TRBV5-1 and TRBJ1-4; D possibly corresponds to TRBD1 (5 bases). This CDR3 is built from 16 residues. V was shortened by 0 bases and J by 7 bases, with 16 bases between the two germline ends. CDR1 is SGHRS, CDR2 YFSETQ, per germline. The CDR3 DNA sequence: TGCGCCAGCAGCTTGGCCATGGAGGGGTTGAGTGAAAAACTGTTTTTT. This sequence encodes CASSLAMEGLSEKLFF.

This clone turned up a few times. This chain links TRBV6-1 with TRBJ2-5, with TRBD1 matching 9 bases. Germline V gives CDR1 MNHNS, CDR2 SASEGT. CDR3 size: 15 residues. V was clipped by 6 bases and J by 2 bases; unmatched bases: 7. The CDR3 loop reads CASSDLTGGQETQYF. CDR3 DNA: TGTGCCAGCAGCGACCTGACAGGGGGGCAAGAGACCCAGTACTTC.

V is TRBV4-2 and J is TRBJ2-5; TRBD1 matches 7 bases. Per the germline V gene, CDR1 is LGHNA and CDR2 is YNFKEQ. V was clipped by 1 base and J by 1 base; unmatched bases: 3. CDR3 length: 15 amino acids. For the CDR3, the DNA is TGTGCCAGCAGCCAAGGCGGACAGGCCCAAGAGACCCAGTACTTC. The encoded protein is CASSQGGQAQETQYF.

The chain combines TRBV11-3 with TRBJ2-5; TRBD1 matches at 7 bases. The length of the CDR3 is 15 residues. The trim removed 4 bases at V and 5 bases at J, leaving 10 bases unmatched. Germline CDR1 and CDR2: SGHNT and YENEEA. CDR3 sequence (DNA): TGTGCCAGCAGCTCGGGACAGCTCGAAGGGGAGACCCAGTACTTC. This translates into CASSSGQLEGETQYF.

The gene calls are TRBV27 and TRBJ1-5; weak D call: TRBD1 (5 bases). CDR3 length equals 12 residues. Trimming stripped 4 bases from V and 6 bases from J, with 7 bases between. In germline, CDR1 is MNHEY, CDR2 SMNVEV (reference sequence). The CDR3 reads CASSWGGQPQHF. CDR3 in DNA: TGTGCCAGCAGTTGGGGGGGTCAGCCCCAGCATTTT.

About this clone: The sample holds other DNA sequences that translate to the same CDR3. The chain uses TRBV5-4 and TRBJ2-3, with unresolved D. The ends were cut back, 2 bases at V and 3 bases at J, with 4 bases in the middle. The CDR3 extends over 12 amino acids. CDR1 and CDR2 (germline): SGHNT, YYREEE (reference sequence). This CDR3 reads CASSLATDTQYF. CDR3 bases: TGTGCCAGCAGCTTAGCGACAGATACGCAGTATTTT.

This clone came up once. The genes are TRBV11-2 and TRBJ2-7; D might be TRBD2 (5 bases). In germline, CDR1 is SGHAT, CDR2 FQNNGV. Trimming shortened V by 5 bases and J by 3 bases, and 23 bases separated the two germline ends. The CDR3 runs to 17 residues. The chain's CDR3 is CASSRYAGVGRGYEQYF. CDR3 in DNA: TGTGCCAGCAGCCGATACGCCGGGGTCGGGCGAGGCTACGAGCAGTACTTC.

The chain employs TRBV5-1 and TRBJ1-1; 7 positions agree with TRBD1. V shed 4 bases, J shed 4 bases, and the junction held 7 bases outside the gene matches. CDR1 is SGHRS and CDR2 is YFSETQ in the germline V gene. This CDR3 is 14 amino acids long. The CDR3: CASSRGQLSTEAFF. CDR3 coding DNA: TGCGCCAGCAGCAGGGGACAGTTGAGCACTGAAGCTTTCTTT.

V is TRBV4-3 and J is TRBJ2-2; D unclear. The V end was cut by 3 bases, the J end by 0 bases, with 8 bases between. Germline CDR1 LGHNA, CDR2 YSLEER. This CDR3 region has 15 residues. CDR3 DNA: TGCGCCAGCAGCCAGAGGCTGACGAACACCGGGGAGCTGTTTTTT. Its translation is CASSQRLTNTGELFF.

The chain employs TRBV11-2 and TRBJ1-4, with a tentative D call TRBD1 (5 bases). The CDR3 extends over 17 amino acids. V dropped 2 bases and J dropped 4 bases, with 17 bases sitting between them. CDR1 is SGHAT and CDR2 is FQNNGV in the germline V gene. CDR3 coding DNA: TGTGCCAGCAGCTTAAACGGCAGGGCGTACGGTAATGAAAAACTGTTTTTT. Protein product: CASSLNGRAYGNEKLFF.

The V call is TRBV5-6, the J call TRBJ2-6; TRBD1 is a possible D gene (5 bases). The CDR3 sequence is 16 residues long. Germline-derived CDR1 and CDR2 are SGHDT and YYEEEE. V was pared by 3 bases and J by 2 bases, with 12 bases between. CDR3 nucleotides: TGTGCCAGCAGCTCCATAGGGGTAGCTGGGGCCAACGTCCTGACTTTC. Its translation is CASSSIGVAGANVLTF.

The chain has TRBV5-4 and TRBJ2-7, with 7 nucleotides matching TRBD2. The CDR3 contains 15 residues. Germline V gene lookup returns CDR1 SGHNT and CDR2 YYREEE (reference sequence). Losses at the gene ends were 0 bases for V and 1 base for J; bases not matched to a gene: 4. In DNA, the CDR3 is TGTGCCAGCAGCTTGGGGGGGGGATTGTCCTACGAGCAGTACTTC. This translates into CASSLGGGLSYEQYF.

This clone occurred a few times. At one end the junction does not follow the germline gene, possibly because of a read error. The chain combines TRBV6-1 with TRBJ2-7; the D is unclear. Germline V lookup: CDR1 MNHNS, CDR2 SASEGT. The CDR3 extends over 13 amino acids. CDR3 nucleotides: TGTGCCACCAGTGAAGAACAGCATTACGAGCAGTACTTC. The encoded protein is CATSEEQHYEQYF.

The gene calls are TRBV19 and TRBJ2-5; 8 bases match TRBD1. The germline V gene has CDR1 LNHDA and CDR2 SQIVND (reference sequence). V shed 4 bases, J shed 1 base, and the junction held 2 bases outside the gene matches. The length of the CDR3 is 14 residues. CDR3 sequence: CASSTTGGQETQYF. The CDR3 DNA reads TGTGCCAGTAGTACTACAGGGGGCCAAGAGACCCAGTACTTC.

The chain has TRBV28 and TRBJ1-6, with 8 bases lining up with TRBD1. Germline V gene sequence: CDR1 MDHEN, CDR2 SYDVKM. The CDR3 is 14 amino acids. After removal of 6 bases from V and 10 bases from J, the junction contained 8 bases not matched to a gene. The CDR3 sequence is CASSPDRVKSPLHF. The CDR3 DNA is TGTGCCAGCAGCCCGGACAGGGTTAAGTCACCCCTCCACTTT.

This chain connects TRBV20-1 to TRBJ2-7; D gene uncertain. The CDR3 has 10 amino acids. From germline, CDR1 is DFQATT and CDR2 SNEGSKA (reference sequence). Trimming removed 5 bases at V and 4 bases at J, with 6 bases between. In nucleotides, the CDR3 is TGCAGTGCTCCGGGTTACGAGCAGTACTTC. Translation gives CSAPGYEQYF.

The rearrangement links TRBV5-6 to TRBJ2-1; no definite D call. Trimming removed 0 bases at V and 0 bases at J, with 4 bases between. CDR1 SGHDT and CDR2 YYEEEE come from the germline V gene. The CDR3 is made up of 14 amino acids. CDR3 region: CASSLGSSYNEQFF. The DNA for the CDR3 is TGTGCCAGCAGCTTGGGTAGCTCCTACAATGAGCAGTTCTTC. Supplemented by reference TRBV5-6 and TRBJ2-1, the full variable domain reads DAGVTQSPTHLIKTRGQQVTLRCSPKSGHDTVSWYQQALGQGPQFIFQYYEEEERQRGNFPDRFSGHQFPNYSSELNVNALLLGDSALYLCASSLGSSYNEQFFGPGTRLTVL.

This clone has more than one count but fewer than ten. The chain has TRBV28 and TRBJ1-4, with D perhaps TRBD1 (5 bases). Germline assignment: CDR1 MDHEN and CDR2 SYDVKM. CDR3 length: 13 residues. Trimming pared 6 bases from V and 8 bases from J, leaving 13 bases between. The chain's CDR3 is CASRTGTWEKLFF. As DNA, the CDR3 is TGTGCCAGCAGGACCGGGACTTGGGAAAAACTGTTTTTT.

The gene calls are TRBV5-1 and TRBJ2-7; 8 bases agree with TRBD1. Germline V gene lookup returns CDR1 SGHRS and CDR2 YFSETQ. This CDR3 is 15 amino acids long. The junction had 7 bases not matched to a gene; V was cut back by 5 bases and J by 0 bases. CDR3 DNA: TGCGCCAGCAGAAAAGCAGGGGGCCTCTCCTACGAGCAGTACTTC. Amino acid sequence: CASRKAGGLSYEQYF.

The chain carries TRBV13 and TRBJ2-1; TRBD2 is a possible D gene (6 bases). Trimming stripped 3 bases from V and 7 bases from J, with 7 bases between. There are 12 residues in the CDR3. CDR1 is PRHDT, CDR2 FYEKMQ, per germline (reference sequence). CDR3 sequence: CASSFGGNEQFF. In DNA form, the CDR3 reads TGTGCCAGCAGCTTCGGGGGAAATGAGCAGTTCTTC.

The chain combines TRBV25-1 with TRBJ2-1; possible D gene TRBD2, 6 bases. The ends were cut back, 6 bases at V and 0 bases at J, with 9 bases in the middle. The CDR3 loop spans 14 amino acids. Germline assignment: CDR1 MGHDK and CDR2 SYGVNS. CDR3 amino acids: CASRDGGSYNEQFF. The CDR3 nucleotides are TGTGCCAGCAGGGACGGGGGCTCCTACAATGAGCAGTTCTTC.

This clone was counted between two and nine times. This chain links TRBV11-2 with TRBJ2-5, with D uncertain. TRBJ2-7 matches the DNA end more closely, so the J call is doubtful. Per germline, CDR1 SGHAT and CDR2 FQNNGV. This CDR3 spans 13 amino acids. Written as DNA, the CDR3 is TGTGCCAGCAGCTTTCTGATTATCTACGAGCAGTACTTC. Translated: CASSFLIIYEQYF.

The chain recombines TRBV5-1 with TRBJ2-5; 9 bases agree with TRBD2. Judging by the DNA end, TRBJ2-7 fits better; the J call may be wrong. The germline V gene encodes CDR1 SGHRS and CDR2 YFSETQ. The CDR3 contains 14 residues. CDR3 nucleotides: TGCGCCAGCAGCTTGGCCGGGACTAGCCACGAGCAGTACTTC. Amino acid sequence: CASSLAGTSHEQYF.

CDR3 in DNA: TGCGCCAGCAGCCTGGTGGTCCCTACAGGGGCCCCGGCCACCTTC. Translated, it gives CASSLVVPTGAPATF. The chain has TRBV5-1 and TRBJ1-2, with TRBD1 matching 7 bases. The V segment lost 4 bases and the J segment 13 bases; nucleotides outside the gene matches: 19. CDR1 and CDR2 from the germline V gene are SGHRS and YFSETQ. The CDR3 extends over 15 amino acids. Together with reference TRBV5-1 and TRBJ1-2, the CDR3 gives the full variable domain: KAGVTQTPRYLIKTRGQQVTLSCSPISGHRSVSWYQQTPGQGLQFLFEYFSETQRNKGNFPGRFSGRQFSNSRSEMNVSTLELGDSALYLCASSLVVPTGAPATFGSGTRLTVV.